This T cell receptor beta chain was identified during a study of CD8+ T cells in alopecia areata. Across the whole study: Twice daily, treated patients received 5 to 10 mg of oral tofacitinib. Patients in the study were on tofacitinib for 6 to 18 months, then off it for 6 months.

RNA, once extracted, was reverse transcribed into cDNA for use as the sequencing template. Using immunoSEQ multiplex PCR, the repertoire was profiled, and TCRdb retains in-frame clones only, with some absent. The table shows hundreds of thousands of clones, with 67% occurring only once. The authors sorted CD4+ and CD8+ T cells from PBMCs. There are a few counts of this clone. Its antigen is unknown. Overall study findings and caveats: Lesional scalp exceeded normal scalp in clonality, especially in alopecia totalis/universalis.

V was pared by 4 bases and J by 1 base, with 13 bases between. The CDR3 totals 14 residues. CDR1 is SQVTM and CDR2 is ANQGSEA in the germline V gene. The TCR was taken from a human donor with alopecia areata. The sequenced sample was CD4+ T cells sorted from blood, obtained at week 0. The chain is built from TRBV29-1 and TRBJ1-2, with no clear D. CDR3 sequence: CSVGGQRHNYGYTF. The DNA for the CDR3 is TGCAGCGTTGGCGGGCAACGCCATAACTATGGCTACACCTTC.